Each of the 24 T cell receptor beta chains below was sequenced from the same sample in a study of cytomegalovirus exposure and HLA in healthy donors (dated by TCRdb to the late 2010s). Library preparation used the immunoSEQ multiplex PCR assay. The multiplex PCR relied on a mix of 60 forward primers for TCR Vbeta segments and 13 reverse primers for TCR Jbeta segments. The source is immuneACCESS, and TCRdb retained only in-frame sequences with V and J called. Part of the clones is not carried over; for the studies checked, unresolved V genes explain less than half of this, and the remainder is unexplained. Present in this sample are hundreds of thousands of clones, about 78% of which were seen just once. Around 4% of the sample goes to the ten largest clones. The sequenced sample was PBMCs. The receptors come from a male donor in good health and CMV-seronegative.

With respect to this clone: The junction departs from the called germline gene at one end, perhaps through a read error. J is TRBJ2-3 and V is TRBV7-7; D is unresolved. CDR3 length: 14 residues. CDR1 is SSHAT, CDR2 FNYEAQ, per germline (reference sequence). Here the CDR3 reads CASSKAGRTDTQYF. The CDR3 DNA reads TGTGCTAGCAGTAAGGCTGGGCGCACAGATACGCAGTATTTT.

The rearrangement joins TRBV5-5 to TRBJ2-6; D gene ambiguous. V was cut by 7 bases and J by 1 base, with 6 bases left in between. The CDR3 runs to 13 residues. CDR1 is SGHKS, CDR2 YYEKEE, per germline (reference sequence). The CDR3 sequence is CASAPSGANVLTF. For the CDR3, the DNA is TGTGCCAGCGCGCCATCTGGGGCCAACGTCCTGACTTTC.

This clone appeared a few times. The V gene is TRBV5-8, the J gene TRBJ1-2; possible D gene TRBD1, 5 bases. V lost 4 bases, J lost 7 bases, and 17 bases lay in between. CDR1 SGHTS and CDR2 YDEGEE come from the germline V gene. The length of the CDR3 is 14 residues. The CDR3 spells CASSPKPLRAGYTF. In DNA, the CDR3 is TGTGCCAGCAGCCCCAAACCGCTCAGGGCTGGCTACACCTTC.

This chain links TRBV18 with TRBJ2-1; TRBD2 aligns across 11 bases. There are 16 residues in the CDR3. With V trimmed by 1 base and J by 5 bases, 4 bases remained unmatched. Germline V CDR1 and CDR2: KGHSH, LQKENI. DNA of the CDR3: TGTGCCAGCTCACCACTTGTACTAGCGGGGGACAATGAGCAGTTCTTC. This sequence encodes CASSPLVLAGDNEQFF.

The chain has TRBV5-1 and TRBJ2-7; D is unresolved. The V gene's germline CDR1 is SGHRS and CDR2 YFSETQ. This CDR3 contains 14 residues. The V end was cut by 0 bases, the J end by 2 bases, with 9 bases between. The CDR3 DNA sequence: TGCGCCAGCAGCTTGGCCACTCCGGCCTACGAGCAGTACTTC. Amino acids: CASSLATPAYEQYF. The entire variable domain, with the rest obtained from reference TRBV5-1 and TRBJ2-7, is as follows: KAGVTQTPRYLIKTRGQQVTLSCSPISGHRSVSWYQQTPGQGLQFLFEYFSETQRNKGNFPGRFSGRQFSNSRSEMNVSTLELGDSALYLCASSLATPAYEQYFGPGTRLTVT.

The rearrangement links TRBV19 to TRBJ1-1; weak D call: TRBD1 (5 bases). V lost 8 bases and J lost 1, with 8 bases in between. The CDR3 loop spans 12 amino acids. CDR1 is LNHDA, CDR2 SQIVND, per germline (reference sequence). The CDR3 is CASCTGNTEAFF. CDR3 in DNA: TGTGCCAGTTGTACAGGGAACACTGAAGCTTTCTTT. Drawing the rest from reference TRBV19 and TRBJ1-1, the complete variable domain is DGGITQSPKYLFRKEGQNVTLSCEQNLNHDAMYWYRQDPGQGLRLIYYSQIVNDFQKGDIAEGYSVSREKKESFPLTVTSAQKNPTAFYLCASCTGNTEAFFGQGTRLTVV.

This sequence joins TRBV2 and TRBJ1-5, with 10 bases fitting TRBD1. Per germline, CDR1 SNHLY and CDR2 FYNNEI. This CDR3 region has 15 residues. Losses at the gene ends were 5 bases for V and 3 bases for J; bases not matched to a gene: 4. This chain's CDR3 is CASSRDRGYNQPQHF. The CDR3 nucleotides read TGTGCCAGCAGTAGGGACAGGGGTTACAATCAGCCCCAGCATTTT.

Here the CDR3 DNA reads TGTGCCAGCAGCGTCGACGGACAGGTCTACAATGAGCAGTTCTTC. Protein: CASSVDGQVYNEQFF. V gene TRBV9 combines with J gene TRBJ2-1; 7 positions agree with TRBD1. In germline, CDR1 is SGDLS, CDR2 YYNGEE. This CDR3 has 15 amino acids. V was pared by 2 bases and J by 3 bases, with 5 bases of the junction left unmatched.

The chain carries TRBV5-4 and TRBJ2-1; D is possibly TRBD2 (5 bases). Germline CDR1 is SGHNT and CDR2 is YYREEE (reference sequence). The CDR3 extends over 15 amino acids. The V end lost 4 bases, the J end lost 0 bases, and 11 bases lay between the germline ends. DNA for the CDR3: TGTGCCAGCAGCACCAGCGGACTCTCCTACAATGAGCAGTTCTTC. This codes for CASSTSGLSYNEQFF.

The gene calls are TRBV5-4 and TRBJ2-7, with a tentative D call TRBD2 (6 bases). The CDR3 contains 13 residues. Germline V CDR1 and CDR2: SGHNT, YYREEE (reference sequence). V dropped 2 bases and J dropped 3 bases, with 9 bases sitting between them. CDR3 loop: CASSFGLNYEQYF. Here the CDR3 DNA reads TGTGCCAGCAGCTTTGGACTAAACTACGAGCAGTACTTC.

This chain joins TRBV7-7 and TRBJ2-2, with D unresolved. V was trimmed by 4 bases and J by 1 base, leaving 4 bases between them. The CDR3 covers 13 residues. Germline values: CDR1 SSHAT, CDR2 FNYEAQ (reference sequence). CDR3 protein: CASSSLNTGELFF. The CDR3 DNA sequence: TGTGCCAGCAGCTCCCTGAACACCGGGGAGCTGTTTTTT. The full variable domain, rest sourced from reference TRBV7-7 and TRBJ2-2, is GAGVSQSPRYKVTKRGQDVTLRCDPISSHATLYWYQQALGQGPEFLTYFNYEAQPDKSGLPSDRFSAERPEGSISTLTIQRTEQRDSAMYRCASSSLNTGELFFGEGSRLTVL.

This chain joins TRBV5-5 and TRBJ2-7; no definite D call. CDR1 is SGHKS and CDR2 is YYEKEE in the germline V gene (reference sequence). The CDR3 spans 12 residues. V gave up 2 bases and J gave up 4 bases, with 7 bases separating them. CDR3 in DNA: TGTGCCAGCAGCTTAGATCAGTACGAGCAGTACTTC. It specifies CASSLDQYEQYF.

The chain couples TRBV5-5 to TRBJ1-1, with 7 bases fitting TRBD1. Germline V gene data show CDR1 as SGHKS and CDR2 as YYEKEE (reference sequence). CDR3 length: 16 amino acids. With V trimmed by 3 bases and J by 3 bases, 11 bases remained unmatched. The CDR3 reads CASSSFRLQGHTEAFF. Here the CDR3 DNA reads TGTGCCAGCAGCTCTTTTCGCCTACAGGGGCACACTGAAGCTTTCTTT.

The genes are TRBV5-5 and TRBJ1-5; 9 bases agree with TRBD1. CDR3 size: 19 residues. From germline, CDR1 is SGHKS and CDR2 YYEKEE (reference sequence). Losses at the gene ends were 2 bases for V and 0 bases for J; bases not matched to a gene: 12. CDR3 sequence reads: CASSFGVDRGGISNQPQHF. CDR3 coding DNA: TGTGCCAGCAGCTTTGGCGTGGACAGGGGAGGGATTAGCAATCAGCCCCAGCATTTT.

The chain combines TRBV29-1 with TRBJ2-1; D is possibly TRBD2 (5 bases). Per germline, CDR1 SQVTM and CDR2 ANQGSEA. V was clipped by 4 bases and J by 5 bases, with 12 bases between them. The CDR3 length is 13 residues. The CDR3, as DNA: TGCAGCGTTGCGTTAGCGCCAAACAATGAGCAGTTCTTC. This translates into CSVALAPNNEQFF.

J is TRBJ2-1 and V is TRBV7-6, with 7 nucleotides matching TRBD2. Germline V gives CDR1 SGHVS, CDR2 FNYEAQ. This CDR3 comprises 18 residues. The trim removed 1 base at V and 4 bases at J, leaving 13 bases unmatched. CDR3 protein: CASSLGSSGSGSYNEQFF. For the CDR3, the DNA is TGTGCCAGCAGCTTAGGGTCCTCGGGTAGCGGGTCTTACAATGAGCAGTTCTTC.

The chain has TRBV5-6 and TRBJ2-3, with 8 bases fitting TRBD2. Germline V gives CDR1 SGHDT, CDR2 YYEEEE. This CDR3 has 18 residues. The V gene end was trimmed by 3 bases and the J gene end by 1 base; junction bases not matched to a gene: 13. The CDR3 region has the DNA TGTGCCAGCAGCTCTGGCGTCCTAGCGGGCTGGGGCACAGATACGCAGTATTTT. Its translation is CASSSGVLAGWGTDTQYF. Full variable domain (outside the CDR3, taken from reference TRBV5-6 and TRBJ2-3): DAGVTQSPTHLIKTRGQQVTLRCSPKSGHDTVSWYQQALGQGPQFIFQYYEEEERQRGNFPDRFSGHQFPNYSSELNVNALLLGDSALYLCASSSGVLAGWGTDTQYFGPGTRLTVL.

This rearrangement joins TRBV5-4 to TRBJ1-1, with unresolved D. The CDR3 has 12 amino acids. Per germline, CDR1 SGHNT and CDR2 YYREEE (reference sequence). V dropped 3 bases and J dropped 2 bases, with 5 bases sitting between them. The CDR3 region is CASSSPNTEAFF. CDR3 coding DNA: TGTGCCAGCAGCTCCCCTAACACTGAAGCTTTCTTT.

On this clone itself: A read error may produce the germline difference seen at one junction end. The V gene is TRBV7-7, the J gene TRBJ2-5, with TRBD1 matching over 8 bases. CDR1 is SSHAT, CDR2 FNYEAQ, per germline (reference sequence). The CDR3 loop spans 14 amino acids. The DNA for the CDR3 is TGTGCTAGCAGCTTAACTGGACAGGGAGAGACCCAGTACTTC. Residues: CASSLTGQGETQYF.

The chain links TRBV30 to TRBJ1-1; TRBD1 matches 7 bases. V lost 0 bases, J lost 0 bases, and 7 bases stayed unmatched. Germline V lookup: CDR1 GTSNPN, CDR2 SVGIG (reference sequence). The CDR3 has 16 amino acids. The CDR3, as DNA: TGTGCCTGGAGTGTACGAAGACAGGGACTGAACACTGAAGCTTTCTTT. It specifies CAWSVRRQGLNTEAFF.

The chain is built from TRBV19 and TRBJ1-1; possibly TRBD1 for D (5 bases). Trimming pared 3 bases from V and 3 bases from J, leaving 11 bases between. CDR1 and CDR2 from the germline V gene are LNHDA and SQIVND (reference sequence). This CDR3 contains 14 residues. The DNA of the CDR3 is TGTGCCAGTAGTATGGCCCCCAGGGACACTGAAGCTTTCTTT. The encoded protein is CASSMAPRDTEAFF.

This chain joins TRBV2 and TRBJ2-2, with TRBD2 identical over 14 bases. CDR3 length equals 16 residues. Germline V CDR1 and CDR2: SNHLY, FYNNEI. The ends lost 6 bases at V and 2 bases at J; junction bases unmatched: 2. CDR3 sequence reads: CASSGTSGSNTGELFF. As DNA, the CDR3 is TGTGCCAGCAGCGGGACTAGCGGGAGCAACACCGGGGAGCTGTTTTTT.

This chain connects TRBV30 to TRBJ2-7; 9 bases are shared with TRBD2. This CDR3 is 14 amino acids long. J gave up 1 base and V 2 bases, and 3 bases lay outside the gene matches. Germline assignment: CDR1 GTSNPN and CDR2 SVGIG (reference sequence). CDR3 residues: CAWSRLAVSYEQYF. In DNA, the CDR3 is TGTGCCTGGAGTAGACTAGCGGTATCCTACGAGCAGTACTTC.

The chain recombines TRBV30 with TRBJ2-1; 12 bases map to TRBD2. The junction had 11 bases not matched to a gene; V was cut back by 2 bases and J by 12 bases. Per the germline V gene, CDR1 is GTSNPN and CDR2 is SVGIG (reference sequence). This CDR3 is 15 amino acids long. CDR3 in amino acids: CAWSTLAGGPSSQFF. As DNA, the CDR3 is TGTGCCTGGAGTACGCTAGCGGGAGGGCCCTCGTCGCAGTTCTTC.